This TCR beta chain derives from a study of T-cell reconstitution after alpha-beta-depleted transplantation in children. On this clonotype itself: A junction end diverges from the germline sequence, so it may reflect a read error.

Construction of the TCRbeta library involved unique molecular identifiers. TCRdb reprocessed the PCR reads with MiXCR, giving one entry per CDR3 protein. This table has 300,000 to 400,000 distinct CDR3 sequences, about 14% appearing once. Germline loops: CDR1 DFQATT, CDR2 SNEGSKA (reference sequence). The CDR3 is 15 residues long. This sequence was found in a human donor who donated a stem cell graft to a child with Fanconi anemia. The source was PBMCs, collected from the stem cell graft. The rearrangement links TRBV20-1 to TRBJ2-1; TRBD2 matches at 13 bases. CDR3 nucleotides: TGCTGTGCTGGAACTAGCGGGGGGGCCGACAATGAGCAGTTCTTC. Protein sequence: CCAGTSGGADNEQFF.